The entry below gives a single T cell receptor (beta chain) sequence along with its context. Its antigen remains unidentified. The investigators sampled blood at baseline, at cycle 4 day 1, and at cycle 7 day 1. Here immunoSEQ multiplex PCR was the method, and the copy in TCRdb shows in-frame clones only, minus some. The table includes around 70,000 clones, about 85% detected once. The source of the sample is a study of OX40 agonist ivuxolimab in advanced cancers. Study-wide background: Partial responses were recorded for three patients, including one with hepatocellular carcinoma and two with cutaneous melanoma. General observations from the study: The CD4+ and CD8+ T cells in the blood had expanded clonally by week 6 at 0.1 to 3.0 mg/kg.

Germline CDR1 is KGHSH and CDR2 is LQKENI. V was cut by 4 bases and J by 4 bases, with 10 bases left in between. The CDR3 sequence is 14 residues long. Sequenced here: CD4+ or CD8+ T cells sorted from blood, sampled in a trial of the OX40 agonist ivuxolimab. This receptor was identified in an adult with an advanced solid tumor such as melanoma, head and neck, liver or kidney cancer. J is TRBJ2-2 and V is TRBV18, with a possible D match to TRBD1 (6 bases). This CDR3 is CASSLTTGTGELFF. DNA of the CDR3: TGTGCCAGCTCACTAACGACAGGCACCGGGGAGCTGTTTTTT.